This T cell receptor (beta chain) came from a study of identical twins. TCRdb reprocessed the 5' RACE reads with MiXCR, giving one entry per CDR3 protein. The profile covers 500,000 to 600,000 distinct CDR3 sequences, with less than 25% appearing a single time and around 0.91% taken by the ten largest. Trimming removed 7 bases from V and 5 bases from J; junction bases left unmatched: 9. The CDR3 has 14 amino acids. Per the germline V gene, CDR1 is SQVTM and CDR2 is ANQGSEA. A further study also used this sample, focusing on T cells expressing NK-cell markers. That source notes: These same clonotypes (in a few donors) also led the CD3+CD56-NKG2C+ fraction. Nothing established the HCMV specificity of expanded NKG2C+ T cell clones.

V is TRBV29-1 and J is TRBJ2-2; 8 bases agree with TRBD2. This receptor was obtained from a woman between 18 and 29 years old in good health. Material: CD4+ T cells sorted from blood. The CDR3 loop is CSGGRSGGTGELFF. In DNA form, the CDR3 reads TGCAGCGGCGGAAGGAGCGGGGGAACCGGGGAGCTGTTTTTT.